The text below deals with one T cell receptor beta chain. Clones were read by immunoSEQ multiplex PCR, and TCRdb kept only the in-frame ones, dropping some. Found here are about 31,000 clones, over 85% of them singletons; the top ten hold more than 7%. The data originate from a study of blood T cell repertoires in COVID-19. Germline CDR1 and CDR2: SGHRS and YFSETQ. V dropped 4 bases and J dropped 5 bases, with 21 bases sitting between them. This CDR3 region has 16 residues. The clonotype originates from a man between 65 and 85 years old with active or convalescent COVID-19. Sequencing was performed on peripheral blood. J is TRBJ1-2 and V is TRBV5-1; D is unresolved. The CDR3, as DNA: TGCGCCAGCAGCCCCCAGGCCCCGGCCCTCGGATATGGCTACACCTTC. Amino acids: CASSPQAPALGYGYTF.